The entry that follows covers one TCR beta chain sequence. Its antigen is not identified. The record originates from a study of monozygotic twins with cystic fibrosis. Notes on the study in general: No link emerged between shared CDR3 counts and age, concordance or severity. Median Simpson clonality of approximately 0.0088 suggested naive T cells predominated.

Sequencing used immunoSEQ multiplex PCR; TCRdb keeps in-frame clones, though not all of them. This sample carries over 15,000 clones, approximately 96% of them seen once, and the ten largest clones take roughly 1.8%. The J segment lost 3 bases and the V segment lost 0 bases, leaving 4 bases of the junction unmatched. The CDR3 covers 16 residues. Germline lookup yields CDR1 MGHRA and CDR2 YSYEKL. The sequence was collected from a woman aged 25 to 45 with cystic fibrosis. The rearrangement links TRBV4-1 to TRBJ2-1, with 8 bases lining up with TRBD2. The sequencing sample was made of blood. The CDR3 nucleotides are TGCGCCAGCAGCCAAGATCCGGGGGGGCTCTACAATGAGCAGTTCTTC. As protein: CASSQDPGGLYNEQFF.